Listed below are T cell receptor beta chains from one sample, sequenced in a study of CD8+CD57+ T cells in acquired aplastic anemia. TCRdb processed the reads anew with MiXCR; each CDR3 protein has one entry. The table lists hundreds of thousands of distinct CDR3 sequences, around 72% of them singletons. Sequencing was done on a sample of sorted CD4+, CD8+, or CD8+CD57+ T cells (not recorded which) from PBMCs. These receptors all come from a human donor in good health, serving as a control. CDR3s include the opening cysteine and the closing phenylalanine or tryptophan. The D gene is left open where the match is weak. Clone size is given for some rows only: seen once, a few or many times, or a class if the clone is expanded.

CASSYTQGNYGYTF,TGTGCCAGCAGCTATACGCAGGGAAACTATGGCTACACCTTC,TRBV5-6,14,-,TRBJ1-2,-
CASKTPGGPYEQYF,TGTGCCAGCAAAACCCCAGGGGGACCTTACGAGCAGTACTTC,TRBV6-6,14,once,TRBJ2-7,TRBD1
CSATGDSGNTF,TGCAGTGCCACAGGGGACTCTGGAAACACCTTC,TRBV20-1,11,-,TRBJ1-2,TRBD1
CASSQSRRVAYEQYF,TGTGCCAGCAGCCAGTCCAGGAGGGTAGCCTACGAGCAGTACTTC,TRBV6-5,15,many,TRBJ2-7,-
CAISESGGANVLTF,TGTGCCATCAGTGAGTCGGGGGGCGCCAACGTCCTGACTTTC,TRBV10-3,14,many,TRBJ2-6,-
CASSTDSHLGDGYTF,TGTGCCAGCAGCACGGACAGTCACCTGGGAGATGGCTACACCTTC,TRBV7-2,15,-,TRBJ1-2,-
CASSLTTGSGTGENYGYTF,TGTGCTAGCAGCTTAACGACAGGGTCTGGCACCGGGGAGAACTATGGCTACACCTTC,TRBV7-6,19,-,TRBJ1-2,TRBD1
CASSPLRGGSPLHF,TGTGCCAGTAGCCCATTGAGAGGGGGCTCTCCCCTCCACTTT,TRBV19,14,once,TRBJ1-6,TRBD1
CSANRLRGTAYGYTF,TGCAGTGCCAACCGCCTGAGGGGCACCGCTTATGGCTACACCTTC,TRBV20-1,15,many,TRBJ1-2,-
CATSLSSGQGRDTQYF,TGTGCCACCAGTTTGAGCTCGGGACAGGGGAGAGATACGCAGTATTTT,TRBV12-3/TRBV12-4,16,-,TRBJ2-3,TRBD1
CATSTSGGKPQHF,TGTGCCACCAGCACCTCAGGGGGAAAGCCCCAGCATTTT,TRBV15,13,many,TRBJ1-5,TRBD1
CASSAAALGGTQYF,TGTGCCAGTAGCGCCGCCGCTTTGGGGGGCACGCAGTATTTT,TRBV7-2,14,-,TRBJ2-3,-
CASRTSGVEETQYF,TGTGCCAGCAGAACTAGCGGGGTTGAAGAGACCCAGTACTTC,TRBV7-2,14,many,TRBJ2-5,TRBD2
CASSYRSNEKLFF,TGTGCCAGCAGCTACAGGAGTAATGAAAAACTGTTTTTT,TRBV7-9,13,-,TRBJ1-4,-
CASSLSGGSGYTFTIYF,TGTGCCAGCAGCTTATCAGGGGGCTCTGGCTACACCTTCACCATATATTTT,TRBV7-2,17,-,TRBJ1-3,TRBD1
CASAPPRDRGAPGF,TGTGCCAGCGCCCCCCCCAGGGACAGGGGTGCACCGGGGTTC,TRBV7-2,14,once,TRBJ1-2,TRBD1
CATSDDRGDFYGYTF,TGTGCCACCAGTGACGACAGGGGTGACTTCTATGGCTACACCTTC,TRBV24-1,15,many,TRBJ1-2,TRBD1
CAISEGTGKASF,TGTGCCATCAGTGAGGGGACGGGCAAAGCATCCTTT,TRBV10-3,12,-,TRBJ1-1,-
CASSASTPGTGNYGYTF,TGTGCCAGCAGCGCGTCGACCCCGGGGACAGGGAACTATGGCTACACCTTC,TRBV12-3/TRBV12-4,17,-,TRBJ1-2,TRBD1
CASRFTGDTGELFF,TGTGCCAGCAGATTCACAGGGGACACCGGGGAGCTGTTTTTT,TRBV2,14,many,TRBJ2-2,TRBD1
CASTLGGGDNDQQYF,TGTGCCAGCACTCTAGGAGGAGGAGACAATGACCAGCAGTACTTC,TRBV14,15,-,TRBJ2-7,-
CASSKSDIASGNTIYF,TGTGCCAGTAGTAAATCAGACATCGCATCTGGAAACACCATATATTTT,TRBV19,16,few,TRBJ1-3,-
CASSWGPSRQGAEETQYF,TGCGCCAGCAGCTGGGGGCCCAGTCGGCAGGGGGCTGAAGAGACCCAGTACTTC,TRBV5-1,18,-,TRBJ2-5,TRBD1
CACSLRTGYEEYF,TGTGCCTGCAGCTTGAGGACGGGCTACGAGGAGTACTTC,TRBV9,13,-,TRBJ2-7,-
CVSSVQWASVGTRQGEQFF,TGTGTCAGCAGCGTCCAATGGGCTTCGGTCGGGACGCGCCAGGGTGAGCAGTTCTTC,TRBV9,19,once,TRBJ2-1,-
CASSETTGDEQYF,TGTGCCAGTAGTGAAACCACGGGGGACGAGCAGTACTTC,TRBV19,13,once,TRBJ2-7,-
CASSLEGSRGYVGNQPQHF,TGTGCCAGCAGCTTAGAGGGGAGTAGAGGGTACGTAGGCAATCAGCCCCAGCATTTT,TRBV7-2,19,once,TRBJ1-5,-
CASSLARDYGDTFTQYF,TGTGCCAGCAGCTTAGCGAGGGACTATGGCGACACCTTCACCCAGTACTTC,TRBV7-9,17,-,TRBJ2-5,TRBD2
CASSVGRESYNEQFF,TGTGCCAGCAGTGTCGGCAGGGAGTCCTACAATGAGCAGTTCTTC,TRBV6-6,15,many,TRBJ2-1,-
CASTMVGGSYEQYF,TGTGCCAGCACCATGGTCGGCGGCTCCTACGAGCAGTACTTC,TRBV12-3/TRBV12-4,14,once,TRBJ2-7,-
CAISGGAGGQETQYF,TGTGCCATCAGTGGAGGAGCGGGGGGGCAAGAGACCCAGTACTTC,TRBV10-3,15,-,TRBJ2-5,TRBD2
CASSSRQPSSGELFF,TGTGCCAGCAGTTCGAGGCAACCAAGCTCCGGGGAGCTGTTTTTT,TRBV7-4,15,-,TRBJ2-2,-
CASSSRLLTGNEQFF,TGCGCCAGCAGCTCCCGACTTCTCACGGGCAATGAGCAGTTCTTC,TRBV5-1,15,once,TRBJ2-1,-
CASSAAWTTTEAF,TGTGCCAGCAGCGCAGCCTGGACTACCACTGAAGCTTTC,TRBV9,13,-,TRBJ2-1,-
CASSAKGDAYEQYF,TGTGCCAGCAGCGCCAAGGGGGATGCCTACGAGCAGTACTTC,TRBV9,14,-,TRBJ2-7,-
CASSESGITDAKNIQYF,TGTGCCAGCAGTGAATCGGGCATTACCGATGCCAAAAACATTCAGTACTTC,TRBV6-1,17,few,TRBJ2-4,-
CSARRDSVAKYF,TGCAGTGCTAGAAGGGACAGTGTGGCTAAGTACTTC,TRBV20-1,12,-,TRBJ2-7,TRBD1
CASSMSRDSAYNSPLHF,TGTGCCAGTAGTATGAGTCGGGACAGCGCGTATAATTCACCCCTCCACTTT,TRBV19,17,-,TRBJ1-6,TRBD1
CSARGQGMGWDSPLHF,TGCAGTGCTAGAGGGCAGGGTATGGGGTGGGATTCACCCCTCCACTTT,TRBV20-1,16,-,TRBJ1-6,-
CSAVPGQGYNEQFF,TGCAGTGCCGTCCCGGGACAGGGCTACAATGAGCAGTTCTTC,TRBV20-1,14,-,TRBJ2-1,TRBD1
CASSLVTGPKGSPLHF,TGTGCCAGCAGCTTAGTAACGGGGCCCAAGGGGTCACCCCTCCACTTT,TRBV7-2,16,-,TRBJ1-6,-
CASSLEEGLDTQYF,TGTGCCAGCAGCTTAGAGGAGGGCCTAGATACGCAGTATTTT,TRBV15,14,-,TRBJ2-3,-
CASSEQGTDTYEQF,TGTGCCAGCAGCGAACAGGGGACAGATACCTACGAGCAGTTT,TRBV7-2,14,-,TRBJ1-6,TRBD1
CASSQRGNNSPIHF,TGTGCCAGCAGCCAACGGGGGAACAATTCACCAATCCACTTT,TRBV7-9,14,-,TRBJ1-6,-
CASSLAGGPAYQFTF,TGTGCCAGCAGCTTAGCGGGGGGGCCGGCTTATCAGTTCACCTTC,TRBV7-2,15,-,TRBJ1-2,-
CASSAEGGWNSPLHF,TGTGCCAGCAGCGCAGAGGGGGGGTGGAATTCACCCCTCCACTTT,TRBV9,15,-,TRBJ1-6,-
CATSGGQGAGETQYF,TGTGCCACCAGTGGAGGACAGGGGGCTGGGGAGACCCAGTACTTC,TRBV24-1,15,-,TRBJ2-5,TRBD1
CASSLGLEESQYF,TGCGCCAGCAGCTTGGGACTGGAAGAGTCCCAGTACTTC,TRBV5-1,13,-,TRBJ2-5,-
CASSLSPGGVQEHQYF,TGTGCCAGCAGTTTATCGCCAGGGGGCGTGCAGGAGCACCAGTACTTC,TRBV7-2,16,-,TRBJ2-5,TRBD1
CASSFFNNYGYTF,TGTGCCAGCAGCTTTTTCAACAACTATGGCTACACCTTC,TRBV5-6,13,-,TRBJ1-2,-
CASGLAGGGQDTQYF,TGCGCCAGCGGCTTAGCGGGGGGGGGGCAGGATACGCAGTATTTT,TRBV5-1,15,-,TRBJ2-3,TRBD2
CASSVRQGIVYEQYF,TGTGCCAGCAGCGTGAGACAGGGAATAGTCTACGAGCAGTACTTC,TRBV12-3/TRBV12-4,15,-,TRBJ2-7,TRBD1
CASSNNQLAAYTF,TGCGCCAGCAGCAATAACCAGTTGGCTGCCTACACCTTC,TRBV5-1,13,-,TRBJ1-2,-